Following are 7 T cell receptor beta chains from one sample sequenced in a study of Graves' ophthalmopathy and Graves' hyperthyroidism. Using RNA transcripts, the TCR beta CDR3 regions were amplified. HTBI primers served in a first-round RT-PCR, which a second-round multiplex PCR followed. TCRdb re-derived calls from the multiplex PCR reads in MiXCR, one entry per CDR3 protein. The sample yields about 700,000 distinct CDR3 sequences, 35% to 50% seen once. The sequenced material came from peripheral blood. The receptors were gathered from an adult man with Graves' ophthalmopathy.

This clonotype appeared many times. The CDR3 DNA is TGTGCCACCAGCAGAGATCAAGGTCCCGGCCAGCCCCAGCATTTT. This gives the protein CATSRDQGPGQPQHF. The V gene is TRBV15, the J gene TRBJ1-5; no definite D call. Trimming took off 0 bases at V and 7 bases at J, with 13 bases between the two ends. The CDR3 is made up of 15 amino acids. Germline CDR1 and CDR2: LNHNV and YYDKDF (reference sequence).

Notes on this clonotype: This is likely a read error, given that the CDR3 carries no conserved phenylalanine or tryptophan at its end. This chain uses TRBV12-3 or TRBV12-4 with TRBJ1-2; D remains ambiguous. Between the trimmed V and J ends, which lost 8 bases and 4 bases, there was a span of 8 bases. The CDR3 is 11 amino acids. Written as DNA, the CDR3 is TGTGCCAGCGACGGCCTCTATGGCTACACCCTC. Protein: CASDGLYGYTL.

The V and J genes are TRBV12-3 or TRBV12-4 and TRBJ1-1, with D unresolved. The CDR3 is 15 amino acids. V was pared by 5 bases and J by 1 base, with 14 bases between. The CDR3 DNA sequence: TGTGCCAGCAGTCCACGTCGGGTTGGGAACACTGAAGCTTTCTTT. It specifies CASSPRRVGNTEAFF.

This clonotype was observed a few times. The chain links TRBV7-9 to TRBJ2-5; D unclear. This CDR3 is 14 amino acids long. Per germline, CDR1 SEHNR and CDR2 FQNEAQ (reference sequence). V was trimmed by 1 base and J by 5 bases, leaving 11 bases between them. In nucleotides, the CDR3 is TGTGCCAGCAGCTTAGTTGGGCCGGAGGAGACCCAGTACTTC. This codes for CASSLVGPEETQYF.

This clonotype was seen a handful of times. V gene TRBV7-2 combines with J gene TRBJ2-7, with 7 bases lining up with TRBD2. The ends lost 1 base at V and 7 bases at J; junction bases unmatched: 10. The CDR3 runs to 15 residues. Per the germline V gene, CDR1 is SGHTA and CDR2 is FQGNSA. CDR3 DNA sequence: TGTGCCAGCAGCTTAGACGGACTAGTAACTGTGGAGCAGTACTTC. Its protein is CASSLDGLVTVEQYF. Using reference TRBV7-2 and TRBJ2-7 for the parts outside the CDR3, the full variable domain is GAGVSQSPSNKVTEKGKDVELRCDPISGHTALYWYRQSLGQGLEFLIYFQGNSAPDKSGLPSDRFSAERTGGSVSTLTIQRTQQEDSAVYLCASSLDGLVTVEQYFGPGTRLTVT.

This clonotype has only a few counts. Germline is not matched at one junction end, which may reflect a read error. The CDR3 loop reads CSARLTGTAIF. CDR3 nucleotide sequence: TGCAGTGCTAGACTCACCGGGACAGCAATATTC. The chain is built from TRBV20-1 and TRBJ2-7, with TRBD1 identical over 7 bases. In germline, CDR1 is DFQATT, CDR2 SNEGSKA (reference sequence). The CDR3 covers 11 residues.

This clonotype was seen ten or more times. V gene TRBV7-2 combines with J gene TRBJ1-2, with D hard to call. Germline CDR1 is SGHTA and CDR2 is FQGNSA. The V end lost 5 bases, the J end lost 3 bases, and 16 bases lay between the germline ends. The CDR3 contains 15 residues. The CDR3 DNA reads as TGTGCCAGCAGCCTTGACACGGCCGGAGACTATGGCTACACCTTC. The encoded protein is CASSLDTAGDYGYTF.